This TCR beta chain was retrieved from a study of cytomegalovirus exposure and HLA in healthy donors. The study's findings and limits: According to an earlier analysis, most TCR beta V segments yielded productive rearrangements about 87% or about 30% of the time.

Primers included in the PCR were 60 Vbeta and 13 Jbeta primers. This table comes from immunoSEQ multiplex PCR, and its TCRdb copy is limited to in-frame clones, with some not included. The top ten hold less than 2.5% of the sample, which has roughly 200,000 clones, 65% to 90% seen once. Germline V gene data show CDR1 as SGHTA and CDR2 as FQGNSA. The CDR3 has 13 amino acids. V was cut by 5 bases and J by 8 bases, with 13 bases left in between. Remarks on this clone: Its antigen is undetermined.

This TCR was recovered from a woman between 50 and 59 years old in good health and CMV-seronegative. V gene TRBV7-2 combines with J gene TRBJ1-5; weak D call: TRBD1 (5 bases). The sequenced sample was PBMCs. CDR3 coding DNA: TGTGCCAGCAGCGAGACAGACGGTAAGCCCCAGCATTTT. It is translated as CASSETDGKPQHF.